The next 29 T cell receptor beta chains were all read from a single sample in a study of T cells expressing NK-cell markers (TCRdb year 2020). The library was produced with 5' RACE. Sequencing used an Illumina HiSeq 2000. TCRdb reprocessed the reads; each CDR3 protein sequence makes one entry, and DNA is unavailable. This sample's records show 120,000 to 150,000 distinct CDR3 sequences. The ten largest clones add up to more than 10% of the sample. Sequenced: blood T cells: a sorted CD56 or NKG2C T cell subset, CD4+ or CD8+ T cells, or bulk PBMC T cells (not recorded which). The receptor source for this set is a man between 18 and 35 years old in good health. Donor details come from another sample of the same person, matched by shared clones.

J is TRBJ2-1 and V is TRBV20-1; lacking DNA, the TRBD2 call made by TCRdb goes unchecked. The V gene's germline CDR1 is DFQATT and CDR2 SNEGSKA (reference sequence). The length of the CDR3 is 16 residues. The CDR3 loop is CSARGPTSGTYNEQFF.

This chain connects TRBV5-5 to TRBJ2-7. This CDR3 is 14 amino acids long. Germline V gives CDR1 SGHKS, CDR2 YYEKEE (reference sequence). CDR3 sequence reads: CASSLVSHVREQYF.

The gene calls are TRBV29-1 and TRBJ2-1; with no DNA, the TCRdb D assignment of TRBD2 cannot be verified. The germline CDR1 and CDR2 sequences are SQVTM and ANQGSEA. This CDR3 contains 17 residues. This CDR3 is CSVYRLAGGFSYNEQFF.

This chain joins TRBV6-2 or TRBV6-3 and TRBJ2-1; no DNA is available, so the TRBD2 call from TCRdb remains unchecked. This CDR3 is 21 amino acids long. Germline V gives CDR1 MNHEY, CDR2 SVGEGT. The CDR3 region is CASRPSPGAEPLPGSYNEQFF.

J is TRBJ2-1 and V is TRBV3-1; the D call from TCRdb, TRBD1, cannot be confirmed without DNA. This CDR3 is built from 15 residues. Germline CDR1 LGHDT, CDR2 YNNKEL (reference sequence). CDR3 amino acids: CASSQVSGHYNEQFF.

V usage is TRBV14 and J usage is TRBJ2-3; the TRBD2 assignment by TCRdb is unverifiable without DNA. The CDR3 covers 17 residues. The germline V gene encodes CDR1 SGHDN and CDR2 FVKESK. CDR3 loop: CASSQGLGLAEYNTQYF.

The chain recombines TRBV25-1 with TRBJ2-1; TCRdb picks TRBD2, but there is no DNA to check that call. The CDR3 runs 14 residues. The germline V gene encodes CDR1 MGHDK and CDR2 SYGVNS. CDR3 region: CASSEWTSIGEQFF. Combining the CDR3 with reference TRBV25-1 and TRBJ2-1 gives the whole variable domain EADIYQTPRYLVIGTGKKITLECSQTMGHDKMYWYQQDPGMELHLIHYSYGVNSTEKGDLSSESTVSRIRTEHFPLTLESARPSHTSQYLCASSEWTSIGEQFFGPGTRLTVL.

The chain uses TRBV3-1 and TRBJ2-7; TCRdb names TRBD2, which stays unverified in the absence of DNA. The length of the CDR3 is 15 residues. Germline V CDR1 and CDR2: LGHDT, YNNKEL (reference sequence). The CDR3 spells CASSPLAGAGNEQYF.

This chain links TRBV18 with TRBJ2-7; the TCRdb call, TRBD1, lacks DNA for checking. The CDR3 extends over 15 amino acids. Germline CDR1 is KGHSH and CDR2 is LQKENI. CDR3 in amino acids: CASSPPRGPSYEQYF. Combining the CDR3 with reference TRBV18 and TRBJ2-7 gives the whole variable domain NAGVMQNPRHLVRRRGQEARLRCSPMKGHSHVYWYRQLPEEGLKFMVYLQKENIIDESGMPKERFSAEFPKEGPSILRIQQVVRGDSAAYFCASSPPRGPSYEQYFGPGTRLTVT.

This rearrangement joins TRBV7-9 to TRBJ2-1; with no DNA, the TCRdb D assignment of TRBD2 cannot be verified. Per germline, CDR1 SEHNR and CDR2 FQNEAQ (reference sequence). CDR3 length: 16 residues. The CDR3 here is CASSLVAGIRDNEQFF.

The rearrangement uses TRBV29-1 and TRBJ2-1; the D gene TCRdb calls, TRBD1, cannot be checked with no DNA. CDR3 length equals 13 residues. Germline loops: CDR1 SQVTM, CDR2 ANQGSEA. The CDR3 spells CSVEGEGGNEQFF.

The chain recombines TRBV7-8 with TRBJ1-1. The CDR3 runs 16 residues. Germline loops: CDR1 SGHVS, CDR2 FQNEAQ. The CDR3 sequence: CASSYRDITENTEAFF.

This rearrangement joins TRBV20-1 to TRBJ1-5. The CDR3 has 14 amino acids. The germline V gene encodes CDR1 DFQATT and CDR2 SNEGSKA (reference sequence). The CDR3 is CSAQDGYSNQPQHF.

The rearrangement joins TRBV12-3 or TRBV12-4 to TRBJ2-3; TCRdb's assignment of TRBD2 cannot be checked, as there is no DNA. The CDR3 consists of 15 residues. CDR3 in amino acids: CASSPGSEGTDTQYF.

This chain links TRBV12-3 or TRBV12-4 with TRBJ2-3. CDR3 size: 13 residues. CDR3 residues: CASIADVEDTQYF.

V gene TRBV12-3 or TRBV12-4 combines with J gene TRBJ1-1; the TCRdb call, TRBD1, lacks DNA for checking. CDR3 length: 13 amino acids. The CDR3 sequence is CASHPGGGGEAFF.

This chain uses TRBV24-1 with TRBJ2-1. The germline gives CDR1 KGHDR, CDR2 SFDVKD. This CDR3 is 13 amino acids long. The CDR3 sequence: CAKTYLLGNEQFF.

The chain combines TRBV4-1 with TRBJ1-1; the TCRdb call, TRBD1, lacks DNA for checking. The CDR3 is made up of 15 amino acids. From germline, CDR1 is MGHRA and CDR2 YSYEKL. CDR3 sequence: CASSQPYQGYTEAFF.

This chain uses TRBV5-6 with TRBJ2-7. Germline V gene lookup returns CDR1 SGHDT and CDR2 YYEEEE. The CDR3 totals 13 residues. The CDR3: CASSFGQSGEQYF.

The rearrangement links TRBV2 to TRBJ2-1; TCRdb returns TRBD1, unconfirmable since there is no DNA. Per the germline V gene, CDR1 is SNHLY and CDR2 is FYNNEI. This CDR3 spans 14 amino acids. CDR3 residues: CASSLSGGGNEQFF.

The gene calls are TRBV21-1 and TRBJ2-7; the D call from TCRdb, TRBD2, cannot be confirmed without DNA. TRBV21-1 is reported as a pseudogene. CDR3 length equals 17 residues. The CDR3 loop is CASSKSGHSGVLWEQYF.

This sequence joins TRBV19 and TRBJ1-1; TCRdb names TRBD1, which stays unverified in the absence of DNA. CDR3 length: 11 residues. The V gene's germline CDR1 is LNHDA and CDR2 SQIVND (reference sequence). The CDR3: CASKGGTEAFF.

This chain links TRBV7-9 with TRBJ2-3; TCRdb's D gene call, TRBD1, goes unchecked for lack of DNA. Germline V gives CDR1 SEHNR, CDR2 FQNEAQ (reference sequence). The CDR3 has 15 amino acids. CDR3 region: CASRGRDSGTDTQYF.

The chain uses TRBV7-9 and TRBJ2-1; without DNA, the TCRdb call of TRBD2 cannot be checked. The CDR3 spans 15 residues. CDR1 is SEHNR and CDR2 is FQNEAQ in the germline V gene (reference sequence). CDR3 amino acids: CASSPTSGSMIEQFF.

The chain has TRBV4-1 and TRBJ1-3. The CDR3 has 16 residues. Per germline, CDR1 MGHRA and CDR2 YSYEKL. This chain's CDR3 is CASSQAEQQLGNTIYF.

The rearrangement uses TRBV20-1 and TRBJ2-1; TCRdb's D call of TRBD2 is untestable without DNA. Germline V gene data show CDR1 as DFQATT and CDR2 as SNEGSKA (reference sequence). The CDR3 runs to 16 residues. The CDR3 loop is CSAEPGLAATYNEQFF.

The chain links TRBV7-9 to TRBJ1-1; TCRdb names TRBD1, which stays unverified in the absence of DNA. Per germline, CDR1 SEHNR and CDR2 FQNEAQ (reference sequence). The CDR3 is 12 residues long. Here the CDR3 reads CASSSGRNEAFF.

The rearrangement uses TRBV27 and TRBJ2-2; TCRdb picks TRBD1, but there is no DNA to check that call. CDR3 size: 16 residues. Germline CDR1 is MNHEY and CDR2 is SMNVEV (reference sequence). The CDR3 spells CASSFLLAGGGGELFF.

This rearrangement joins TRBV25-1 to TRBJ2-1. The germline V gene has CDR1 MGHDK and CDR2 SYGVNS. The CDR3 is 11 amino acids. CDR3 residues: CASSGYNEQFF.